The clone carrying this T cell receptor (delta chain) has only a few counts. Its antigen is currently unknown. This could be a read error, since a much larger clone is one nucleotide away. The sample holds other DNA sequences that translate to the same CDR3. CDR1 and CDR2 from the germline V gene are GEAIGNYY and EKD. Losses at the gene ends were 3 bases for V and 0 bases for J; bases not matched to a gene: 4. The CDR3 runs to 15 residues. The data are from a study of Vδ1+ human thymocytes. Study-wide results and limits: Thymic TRG and TRD repertoires appeared highly polyclonal, with Gaussian CDR3 length distributions.

Sequences come from RNA converted to cDNA by reverse transcription. Multiplex PCR used pooled V-gene forward primers and a constant-region reverse primer to amplify CDR3s. TCRdb reran clone calling via CATT on the multiplex PCR reads. This sample has some 25,000 delta-chain clones, with about 7.4% found just once. Alphabeta T cells were depleted, then CD3+ Vdelta1+ Vdelta2- thymocytes were FACS-sorted. The sample taken for sequencing was Vdelta1+ gamma-delta thymocytes from the thymus. Specified subset: FACS-sorted CD3+ TCRalphabeta- TCRVdelta1+ TCRVdelta2- thymocytes. The genes are TRDV2 and TRDJ1, with 9 bases that match TRDD3. The sequence was collected from a girl under three years old who had congenital heart surgery. As DNA, the CDR3 is TGTGCCTGTGACCCCGGGGGATACCACACCGATAAACTCATCTTT. Protein: CACDPGGYHTDKLIF.